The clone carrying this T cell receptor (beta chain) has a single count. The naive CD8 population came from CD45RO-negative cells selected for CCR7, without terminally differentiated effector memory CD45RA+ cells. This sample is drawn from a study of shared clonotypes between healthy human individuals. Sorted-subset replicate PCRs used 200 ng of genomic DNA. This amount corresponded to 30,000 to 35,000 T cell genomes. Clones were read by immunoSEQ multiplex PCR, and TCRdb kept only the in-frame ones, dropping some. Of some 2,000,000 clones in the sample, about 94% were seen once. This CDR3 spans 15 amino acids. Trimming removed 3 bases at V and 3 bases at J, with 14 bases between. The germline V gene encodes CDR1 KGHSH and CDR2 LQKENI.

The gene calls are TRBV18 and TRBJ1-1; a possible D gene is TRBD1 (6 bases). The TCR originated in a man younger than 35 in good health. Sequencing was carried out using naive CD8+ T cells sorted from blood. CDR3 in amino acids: CASSPSTGWDTEAFF. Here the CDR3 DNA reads TGTGCCAGCTCACCCTCAACAGGGTGGGACACTGAAGCTTTCTTT.